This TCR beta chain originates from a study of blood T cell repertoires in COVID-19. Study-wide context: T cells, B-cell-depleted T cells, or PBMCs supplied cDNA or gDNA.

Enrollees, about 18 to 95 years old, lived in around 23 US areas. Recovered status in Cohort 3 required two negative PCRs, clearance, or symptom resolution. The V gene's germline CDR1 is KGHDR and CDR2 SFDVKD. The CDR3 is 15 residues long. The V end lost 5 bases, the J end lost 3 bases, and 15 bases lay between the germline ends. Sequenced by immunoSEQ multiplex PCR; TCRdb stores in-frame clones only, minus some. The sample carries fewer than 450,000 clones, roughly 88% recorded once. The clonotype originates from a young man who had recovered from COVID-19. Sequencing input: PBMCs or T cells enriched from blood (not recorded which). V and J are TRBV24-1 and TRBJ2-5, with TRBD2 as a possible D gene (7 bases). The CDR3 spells CATSALGGTKETQYF. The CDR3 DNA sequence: TGTGCCACCAGTGCCCTCGGGGGGACAAAAGAGACCCAGTACTTC.